The 21 T cell receptor beta chains listed next were all sequenced from one sample in a study of identical twins (dated by TCRdb to the mid-2010s). Library method: 5' RACE. This sample was sequenced with an Illumina HiSeq 2000. Clones were called with MiXCR by TCRdb after fastp trimmed the public reads at Q25, and only in-frame beta chains were retained. Rows matching on CDR3 protein sequence are summarized as one entry with the most common DNA and genes. This sample lists 1.5 million to 2 million distinct CDR3 sequences; around a third were detected once. The ten largest account for about 0.27% of the sample. Sequenced input: cord blood. The receptor set was obtained from a newborn girl in good health.

This clonotype has a single count. The gene calls are TRBV29-1 and TRBJ2-5, with 8 bases lining up with TRBD2. The assigned J gene may be wrong: the sequence end matches TRBJ2-1 better. Germline loops: CDR1 SQVTM, CDR2 ANQGSEA. This CDR3 contains 15 residues. CDR3 nucleotides: TGCAGCATAGTCGGGGGGGACCAGTACCAAGAGACCCAGTTCTTC. The encoded protein is CSIVGGDQYQETQFF.

This clonotype occurred a few times. V usage is TRBV29-1 and J usage is TRBJ1-2, with TRBD1 identical over 11 bases. The CDR3 loop spans 14 amino acids. V shed 4 bases and J 4 bases; nucleotides not matched to a gene: 5. Germline CDR1 SQVTM, CDR2 ANQGSEA. The chain's CDR3 is CSVGGQGDFYGYTF. The CDR3, as DNA: TGCAGCGTTGGGGGACAGGGGGACTTCTATGGCTACACCTTC.

The chain couples TRBV7-2 to TRBJ2-3, with 7 bases matching TRBD1. V dropped 6 bases and J dropped 1; count of bases not matched to a gene: 7. Per the germline V gene, CDR1 is SGHTA and CDR2 is FQGNSA. CDR3 length: 15 amino acids. Here the CDR3 DNA reads TGTGCCAGCAGTAAAGGGGGCGCGGGCACAGATACGCAGTATTTT. Protein: CASSKGGAGTDTQYF.

About this clonotype itself: The junction does not match germline at one end; this may be a read error. This chain links TRBV14 with TRBJ2-1; TRBD2 matches 8 bases. CDR1 is SGHDN and CDR2 is FVKESK in the germline V gene. The CDR3 loop spans 14 amino acids. CDR3 sequence: CAGSPGLAWDEQFF. In DNA, the CDR3 is TGTGCCGGCAGCCCCGGACTAGCTTGGGATGAGCAGTTCTTC.

This clonotype was recorded a few times. The chain has TRBV11-2 and TRBJ1-2, with D uncertain. The CDR3 runs to 12 residues. The germline V gene has CDR1 SGHAT and CDR2 FQNNGV. Trimming pared 1 base from V and 12 bases from J, leaving 12 bases between. The CDR3 nucleotides read TGTGCCAGCAGCTTAGGACCTAGGAGGGACACCTTC. This translates into CASSLGPRRDTF. The whole variable domain, remainder taken from reference TRBV11-2 and TRBJ1-2, is EAGVAQSPRYKIIEKRQSVAFWCNPISGHATLYWYQQILGQGPKLLIQFQNNGVVDDSQLPKDRFSAERLKGVDSTLKIQPAKLEDSAVYLCASSLGPRRDTFGSGTRLTVV.

This chain joins TRBV20-1 and TRBJ2-4; the D is unclear. CDR3 size: 15 residues. Per germline, CDR1 DFQATT and CDR2 SNEGSKA (reference sequence). Trimming took 1 base from V and 0 from J, leaving 10 bases between them. Here the CDR3 reads CSARAQHIAKNIQYF. The CDR3 coding sequence is TGCAGTGCTAGAGCCCAACACATAGCCAAAAACATTCAGTACTTC.

In this sample, this clonotype turned up many times. J is TRBJ2-3 and V is TRBV10-3; D gene ambiguous. Trimming removed 7 bases from V and 4 bases from J, with 0 bases in between. This CDR3 comprises 9 residues. Germline lookup yields CDR1 ENHRY and CDR2 SYGVKD. For the CDR3, the DNA is TGTGCCATCACAGATACGCAGTATTTT. It codes for CAITDTQYF.

The sample holds many counts of this clonotype. The chain recombines TRBV10-3 with TRBJ1-2; possibly TRBD1 for D (5 bases). V lost 3 bases to trimming and J lost 4 bases, with 9 bases between them. In germline, CDR1 is ENHRY, CDR2 SYGVKD. The length of the CDR3 is 13 residues. The CDR3: CAISEGTAYGYTF. DNA for the CDR3: TGTGCCATCAGTGAAGGGACGGCCTATGGCTACACCTTC.

The chain has TRBV2 and TRBJ2-7; D remains ambiguous. V was shortened by 8 bases and J by 0 bases, with 14 bases between the two germline ends. The CDR3 has 14 residues. Germline lookup yields CDR1 SNHLY and CDR2 FYNNEI. The CDR3 DNA is TGTGCCAGCGAACCCGGCAGGTCCTCCTACGAGCAGTACTTC. This codes for CASEPGRSSYEQYF.

The chain has TRBV5-1 and TRBJ2-1; TRBD2 aligns across 7 bases. This CDR3 has 15 amino acids. Germline CDR1 SGHRS, CDR2 YFSETQ. V shed 2 bases, J shed 2 bases, and the junction held 4 bases outside the gene matches. The CDR3 region has the DNA TGCGCCAGCAGCTTTGGGGGAGGGCCCTACAATGAGCAGTTCTTC. Amino acids: CASSFGGGPYNEQFF.

The rearrangement joins TRBV12-5 to TRBJ2-7; 11 nucleotides match TRBD2. The J call is uncertain, as TRBJ2-5 better fits the DNA end. CDR3 size: 16 residues. Germline V gene data show CDR1 as LGHNT and CDR2 as FRNRAP. DNA of the CDR3: TGTGCTAGTGGTTTGGTTCTAGCGGGAGGTGAGGAGACCCAGTACTTC. Translation: CASGLVLAGGEETQYF.

V gene TRBV20-1 combines with J gene TRBJ2-1, with D possibly being TRBD1 (5 bases). In germline, CDR1 is DFQATT, CDR2 SNEGSKA (reference sequence). V lost 6 bases, J lost 5 bases, and 20 bases lay in between. The CDR3 consists of 15 residues. The CDR3, as DNA: TGCAGTGCCTCATCTCACAGGATTTCCCACAATGAGCAGTTCTTC. This encodes CSASSHRISHNEQFF.

The CDR3 DNA sequence: TGTGCCACCAGCAGCGGGAGGGCGGAGACCCAGTACTTC. It translates to CATSSGRAETQYF. The chain joins TRBV24-1 to TRBJ2-4; 10 bases map to TRBD2. The end of the DNA aligns better with TRBJ2-5, so the J call may be wrong. The CDR3 has 13 residues. CDR1 is KGHDR and CDR2 is SFDVKD in the germline V gene.

The chain employs TRBV5-1 and TRBJ2-1; D may correspond to TRBD1 or TRBD2 (5 bases each). The V gene lost 4 bases and the J gene lost 9 bases, with 14 bases spanning the gap. The germline gives CDR1 SGHRS, CDR2 YFSETQ. CDR3 length: 13 residues. The CDR3 coding sequence is TGCGCCAGCAGCCCCCAGGGAGTAGGTGAGCAGTTCTTC. Its translation is CASSPQGVGEQFF.

The V gene is TRBV10-3, the J gene TRBJ1-2, with D unclear. The CDR3 length is 12 residues. V shed 4 bases and J shed 4 bases, with 7 bases lying between them. CDR1 is ENHRY, CDR2 SYGVKD, per germline. The CDR3 protein is CAISGAGYGYTF. The DNA of the CDR3 is TGTGCCATCAGTGGGGCGGGCTATGGCTACACCTTC.

This clonotype has only a few counts. The chain uses TRBV7-2 and TRBJ2-5; D call uncertain. The germline V gene encodes CDR1 SGHTA and CDR2 FQGNSA. V lost 0 bases and J 0 bases, leaving 8 bases between the germline ends. The length of the CDR3 is 15 residues. CDR3 region: CASSLALGHQETQYF. The CDR3 DNA follows: TGTGCCAGCAGCTTAGCGTTAGGCCACCAAGAGACCCAGTACTTC. Full variable domain (outside the CDR3, taken from reference TRBV7-2 and TRBJ2-5): GAGVSQSPSNKVTEKGKDVELRCDPISGHTALYWYRQSLGQGLEFLIYFQGNSAPDKSGLPSDRFSAERTGGSVSTLTIQRTQQEDSAVYLCASSLALGHQETQYFGPGTRLLVL.

The rearrangement uses TRBV5-1 and TRBJ1-3; D possibly corresponds to TRBD1 (6 bases). CDR3 size: 16 residues. Germline CDR1 is SGHRS and CDR2 is YFSETQ. Trimming took 4 bases from V and 0 from J, leaving 14 bases between them. CDR3 coding DNA: TGCGCCAGCAGCGCCGGACAGCTTCTCTCTGGAAACACCATATATTTT. It codes for CASSAGQLLSGNTIYF.

The chain couples TRBV24-1 to TRBJ1-2; tentative D call: TRBD1 (6 bases). Trimming took off 5 bases at V and 4 bases at J, with 13 bases between the two ends. CDR1 is KGHDR, CDR2 SFDVKD, per germline. The CDR3 is 14 residues long. DNA of the CDR3: TGTGCCACCAGTGGCCCACCGGACAGCTATGGCTACACCTTC. Its translation is CATSGPPDSYGYTF.

The sample holds a few counts of this clonotype. The chain has TRBV6-5 and TRBJ2-7; 10 bases line up with TRBD1. The V segment lost 3 bases and the J segment 4 bases; nucleotides outside the gene matches: 6. The CDR3 totals 15 residues. CDR1 MNHEY and CDR2 SVGAGI come from the germline V gene. The CDR3 sequence is CASSYSRTGGYEQYF. The CDR3 DNA sequence: TGTGCCAGCAGTTATTCGAGGACAGGGGGGTACGAGCAGTACTTC.

This clonotype was observed a few times. V gene TRBV28 combines with J gene TRBJ1-1; maybe TRBD1 (5 bases). CDR1 is MDHEN, CDR2 SYDVKM, per germline. The CDR3 loop spans 12 amino acids. V shed 7 bases and J shed 1 base, with 7 bases lying between them. As DNA, the CDR3 is TGTGCCAGCACCAGGGAGAACACTGAAGCTTTCTTT. Its protein product is CASTRENTEAFF.

This clonotype was detected a few times. CDR3 DNA: TGTGCCAGCGTCCCTTCGCGAGCGGACCGCTCCTACGAGCAGTACTTC. It yields the protein CASVPSRADRSYEQYF. The chain links TRBV28 to TRBJ2-7, with D maybe TRBD2 (5 bases). This CDR3 comprises 16 residues. Trimming cost V 8 bases and J 0 bases, with 20 bases left between them. Germline CDR1 reads MDHEN; CDR2 reads SYDVKM.